This note documents a single T cell receptor beta chain sequence. The antigen remains undetermined. The PCR ran on 60 Vbeta and 13 Jbeta primers. The data were produced by immunoSEQ multiplex PCR, yet TCRdb's version contains in-frame clones alone and is incomplete. The data hold about 120,000 clones, with about three quarters observed a single time. The data stem from a study of cytomegalovirus exposure and HLA in healthy donors. Study-level points and caveats: Presence/absence analyses rested on an assumption that sequencing depth was roughly uniform across donors. One variant, a missense change in DCLRE1C, was linked in a later analysis to TCR beta V- and J-gene trimming. Later work associated over 15,000 TCR beta sequences with HLA alleles at 0.05 false discovery rate. Later work showed greater clonal expansion in HLA-associated TCR beta chains than in equally common others.

The material sequenced was PBMCs. This clonotype was obtained from a young man in good health and CMV-seronegative.

The CDR3 spells CASSITGNTEAFF. The CDR3 DNA sequence: TGTGCCAGTAGTATAACCGGGAACACTGAAGCTTTCTTT. This chain links TRBV19 with TRBJ1-1; D gene ambiguous. The CDR3 contains 13 residues. V gave up 2 bases and J gave up 1 base, with 5 bases separating them. CDR1 and CDR2 from the germline V gene are LNHDA and SQIVND (reference sequence).